A selection of T cell receptor beta chains follows, all from one sample in a study of shared clonotypes between healthy human individuals. The repertoire was sequenced with immunoSEQ multiplex PCR; TCRdb's copy has only in-frame clones and lacks some. The table has about 820,000 clones, 80% to 95% seen once. Sequencing was done on a sample of naive CD8+ T cells sorted from blood. Receptors originate from a man aged 25 to 45 in good health. Both conserved end residues are part of each CDR3. A D gene is named only where the DNA matches it firmly. Some rows have no size entry. The others give once, few or many, or a class for an expanded clone.

D gene	V gene	clone size	J gene	CDR3 DNA	CDR3 protein
.	TRBV2	.	TRBJ2-2	TGTGCCAGCAGTGATAAAAAAGGGAGCACCGGGGAGCTGTTTTTT	CASSDKKGSTGELFF
.	TRBV27	few	TRBJ2-2	TGTGCCAGCAGTTTTCAGGAAACCGGGGAGCTGTTTTTT	CASSFQETGELFF
TRBD2	TRBV29-1	.	TRBJ2-3	TGCAGCGTTGTCCCGAGCGGGAGGGCCTATAGTGGAGATACGCAGTATTTT	CSVVPSGRAYSGDTQYF
TRBD1	TRBV5-1	.	TRBJ2-5	TGCGCCAGCAGCTTGGGGGACAGCCCGGGGGAGACCCAGTACTTC	CASSLGDSPGETQYF
.	TRBV14	.	TRBJ1-1	TGTGCCAGCAGCCACAGAATGGGGTTACGTGAAGCTTTCTTT	CASSHRMGLREAFF
.	TRBV27	.	TRBJ1-1	TGTGCCAGCAGTTTAGCGGGGCAGCCCCGAGCTTTCTTT	CASSLAGQPRAFF
TRBD1	TRBV4-1	.	TRBJ1-4	TGCGCCAGCAGCCTCGGGACAGTCCCAACTAATGAAAAACTGTTTTTT	CASSLGTVPTNEKLFF
.	TRBV27	.	TRBJ2-3	TGTGCCAGCACCTCTGGCGCAGATACGCAGTATTTT	CASTSGADTQYF
.	TRBV4-3	.	TRBJ2-1	TGCGCCAGCAGCGGATGGACGGCATCCTACAATGAGCAGTTCTTC	CASSGWTASYNEQFF
.	TRBV15	.	TRBJ2-1	TGTGCCACCAGCAGTTTCCTAGCTGAGCAGTTCTTC	CATSSFLAEQFF
TRBD2	TRBV5-1	.	TRBJ2-7	TGCGCCAGCAGCCCCCGGACTAGCTCAGAGACCTACGAGCAGTACTTC	CASSPRTSSETYEQYF
TRBD2	TRBV11-2	.	TRBJ2-3	TGTGCCAGCAACCGTCTAGCGGGATGGGTGGGGGGCACAGATACGCAGTATTTT	CASNRLAGWVGGTDTQYF
.	TRBV5-4	.	TRBJ2-3	TGTGCCAGCAGTTATGACGGGGAGTCAGGGGCAGATACGCAGTATTTT	CASSYDGESGADTQYF
.	TRBV27	.	TRBJ2-7	TGTGCCAGCAGTTGGACCGGGAGTAAGCTTTACGAGCAGTACTTC	CASSWTGSKLYEQYF
.	TRBV11-2	.	TRBJ2-5	TGTGCCAGTGGATTGTCGGGGGAGCAGTACTTC	CASGLSGEQYF
.	TRBV6-5	once	TRBJ1-4	TGTGCCAGCAGCTTAGGGACTTCAGGGAATGAAAAACTGTTTTTT	CASSLGTSGNEKLFF
.	TRBV5-1	.	TRBJ2-2	TGCGCCAGCAGCTTCCGGCAGGGGAACACCGGGGAGCTGTTTTTT	CASSFRQGNTGELFF
TRBD2	TRBV6-1	.	TRBJ2-1	TGTGCCATTCCCATAGCGGGCGACAATGAGCAGTTCTTC	CAIPIAGDNEQFF
.	TRBV7-8	.	TRBJ1-4	TGTGCCAGCAGCCCGGCCCGGCGGCGACCCGGGGATGAAAAACTGTTTTTT	CASSPARRRPGDEKLFF
.	TRBV5-1	once	TRBJ1-5	TGCGCCAGCAGCTTGGCAGGCGCGATAGACCAGCCCCAGCATTTT	CASSLAGAIDQPQHF
.	TRBV29-1	.	TRBJ2-7	TGCAGCGTGGCTATTCAGGCTGCCCACGAGCAGTACTTC	CSVAIQAAHEQYF
.	TRBV7-6	.	TRBJ1-1	TGTGCCAGCAGCCCATACGGGGGGATGAACACTGAAGCTTTCTTT	CASSPYGGMNTEAFF